One and the same sample provided the 18 T cell receptor beta chains below, sequenced in a study of shared clonotypes between healthy human individuals (dated by TCRdb to 2020 to 2021). Receptor libraries were prepared by the immunoSEQ multiplex PCR assay. Here the immuneACCESS table is served through TCRdb, limited to in-frame sequences with V and J called. Missing clones are a known gap in these copies; in checked studies unresolved V genes cover under half, and the rest lacks a known reason. This sample has a few million clones in its table, and 90% to 95% of those were observed once. 0.13% to 0.15% of the sample is held by the ten biggest clonotypes. Sequenced material: naive CD4+ T cells sorted from blood. Reading the label with the study, this specimen's cell subset or site is: CD45RA+ positively selected. These receptors were obtained from a young man in good health.

The chain combines TRBV28 with TRBJ1-1; no definite D call. Trimming removed 8 bases from V and 3 bases from J, with 4 bases in between. CDR3 length: 10 residues. Germline assignment: CDR1 MDHEN and CDR2 SYDVKM. The CDR3 sequence: CASGYTEAFF. In nucleotides, the CDR3 is TGTGCCAGCGGGTACACTGAAGCTTTCTTT.

The chain is built from TRBV5-1 and TRBJ2-1, with 12 positions matching TRBD1. The CDR3 has 15 amino acids. With V trimmed by 4 bases and J by 8 bases, 7 bases remained unmatched. Germline CDR1 reads SGHRS; CDR2 reads YFSETQ. Here the CDR3 DNA reads TGCGCCAGCAGCCAGGGACAGGGGGCAAGGGATGAGCAGTTCTTC. The encoded protein is CASSQGQGARDEQFF.

This clone was detected once. The V and J genes are TRBV18 and TRBJ2-3, with TRBD1 matching 7 bases. CDR1 and CDR2 (germline): KGHSH, LQKENI. The CDR3 contains 13 residues. The V segment lost 4 bases and the J segment 5 bases; nucleotides outside the gene matches: 3. The chain's CDR3 is CASSLRQGDTQYF. In DNA form, the CDR3 reads TGTGCCAGCTCACTCAGACAGGGAGATACGCAGTATTTT.

This clone was detected a few times. The J gene is TRBJ1-2, the V gene TRBV18, with TRBD1 matching 8 bases. The length of the CDR3 is 16 residues. Germline V gene lookup returns CDR1 KGHSH and CDR2 LQKENI. V lost 0 bases, J lost 6 bases, and 9 bases stayed unmatched. This CDR3 is CASSPPNRQGINGYTF. The CDR3 DNA reads as TGTGCCAGCTCACCACCGAACAGACAGGGGATTAATGGCTACACCTTC.

The V and J genes are TRBV15 and TRBJ2-2; D call uncertain. The CDR3 is 14 residues long. Trimming pared 4 bases from V and 6 bases from J, leaving 12 bases between. Germline V gene sequence: CDR1 LNHNV, CDR2 YYDKDF (reference sequence). The CDR3 DNA follows: TGTGCCACCAGCATCGGCCTGGCACCCGGGGAGCTGTTTTTT. Residues: CATSIGLAPGELFF.

The rearrangement joins TRBV7-2 to TRBJ1-3; no definite D call. Germline loops: CDR1 SGHTA, CDR2 FQGNSA. The CDR3 covers 16 residues. Trimming stripped 2 bases from V and 1 base from J, with 12 bases between. The CDR3 loop reads CASSLQPPGSGNTIYF. In DNA, the CDR3 is TGTGCCAGCAGCTTACAACCCCCGGGGTCTGGAAACACCATATATTTT.

The chain uses TRBV10-3 and TRBJ2-3; either TRBD1 or TRBD2 may fit D (5 bases each). The CDR3 spans 17 residues. The germline V gene encodes CDR1 ENHRY and CDR2 SYGVKD. Trimming removed 0 bases from V and 5 bases from J, with 18 bases in between. The CDR3 coding sequence is TGTGCCATCAGTGAGTCCGCGACACCGGGGCGTGGAGATACGCAGTATTTT. This gives the protein CAISESATPGRGDTQYF.

This clone was seen once. The rearrangement uses TRBV7-9 and TRBJ2-5; 10 nucleotides align to TRBD2. The CDR3 totals 17 residues. V was clipped by 6 bases and J by 1 base; unmatched bases: 11. Germline CDR1 SEHNR, CDR2 FQNEAQ (reference sequence). CDR3 amino acids: CASREGGLAVFQETQYF. CDR3 DNA: TGTGCCAGCAGGGAAGGTGGACTAGCGGTTTTCCAAGAGACCCAGTACTTC.

The chain employs TRBV5-8 and TRBJ2-2; no reliable D call. Germline lookup yields CDR1 SGHTS and CDR2 YDEGEE. The CDR3 sequence is 13 residues long. V was trimmed by 3 bases and J by 3 bases, leaving 6 bases between them. CDR3 amino acids: CASSSTDTGELFF. As DNA, the CDR3 is TGTGCCAGCAGCTCCACAGACACCGGGGAGCTGTTTTTT.

The CDR3 DNA reads as TGTGCCAGCAGCTTTGAGGGAAATAATTCACCCCTCCACTTT. As protein: CASSFEGNNSPLHF. This chain connects TRBV5-4 to TRBJ1-6; no clear D. The length of the CDR3 is 14 residues. V lost 2 bases, J lost 5 bases, and 8 bases lay in between. Looked up from germline, CDR1 is SGHNT and CDR2 is YYREEE (reference sequence).

The chain recombines TRBV28 with TRBJ2-7; TRBD1 might be the D (6 bases). Between the trimmed V and J ends, which lost 4 bases and 3 bases, there was a span of 16 bases. The V gene's germline CDR1 is MDHEN and CDR2 SYDVKM. The length of the CDR3 is 15 residues. The CDR3 is CASSSNRVPSYEQYF. Written as DNA, the CDR3 is TGTGCCAGCAGTTCTAACAGGGTCCCTAGCTACGAGCAGTACTTC.

The sample holds a few counts of this clone. CDR3 region: CASSPAGYLGDEQFF. CDR3 DNA sequence: TGTGCCAGCAGCCCGGCGGGCTACCTGGGGGATGAGCAGTTCTTC. The chain combines TRBV7-8 with TRBJ2-1, with D perhaps assigned TRBD1 or TRBD2 (5 bases each). V shed 5 bases and J shed 8 bases, with 19 bases lying between them. The CDR3 length is 15 residues. In germline, CDR1 is SGHVS, CDR2 FQNEAQ.

The chain joins TRBV21-1 to TRBJ1-4. TRBV21-1 is shown as a pseudogene. CDR3 length: 16 residues. For the CDR3, the DNA is TGTGCCGCCTTTATAGTCGGGGGATCAGTTCGGGAAAAACTGTTTTTT. Amino acids: CAAFIVGGSVREKLFF.

The rearrangement uses TRBV7-9 and TRBJ1-2; 8 bases align to TRBD1. The length of the CDR3 is 15 residues. V gave up 5 bases and J gave up 6 bases; unmatched junction bases: 11. Germline CDR1 and CDR2: SEHNR and FQNEAQ (reference sequence). In nucleotides, the CDR3 is TGTGCCAGCAGCGCGGACAGGGTCTCGTCTCATGGCTACACCTTC. Amino acid sequence: CASSADRVSSHGYTF.

This clone was recorded once. The rearrangement joins TRBV19 to TRBJ1-1, with D possibly being TRBD1 (5 bases). The ends were cut back, 6 bases at V and 1 base at J, with 12 bases in the middle. The CDR3 extends over 14 amino acids. Looked up from germline, CDR1 is LNHDA and CDR2 is SQIVND (reference sequence). CDR3 nucleotide sequence: TGTGCCAGTAGGCAAGGGGTTGGGAACACTGAAGCTTTCTTT. Translating gives CASRQGVGNTEAFF.

The CDR3 sequence is CASSAQGGGSNQPQHF. Written as DNA, the CDR3 is TGTGCCAGCAGCGCCCAGGGGGGGGGTAGCAATCAGCCCCAGCATTTT. The chain uses TRBV9 and TRBJ1-5; 7 bases align to TRBD1. After removal of 3 bases from V and 0 bases from J, the junction contained 6 bases not matched to a gene. This CDR3 spans 16 amino acids. Germline CDR1 is SGDLS and CDR2 is YYNGEE.

Turning to this clone: The sample holds other DNA sequences that translate to the same CDR3. The chain is built from TRBV7-9 and TRBJ1-4; D unresolved. Per germline, CDR1 SEHNR and CDR2 FQNEAQ (reference sequence). V gave up 1 base and J gave up 3 bases, with 6 bases separating them. This CDR3 region has 14 residues. The CDR3 DNA follows: TGTGCCAGCAGCTTAGGTCAATCTAATGAAAAACTGTTTTTT. This codes for CASSLGQSNEKLFF.

The chain combines TRBV19 with TRBJ2-1, with TRBD2 matching 11 bases. The CDR3 has 17 amino acids. Germline CDR1 is LNHDA and CDR2 is SQIVND (reference sequence). Trimming took 2 bases from V and 4 from J; bases not matched to a gene: 7. The CDR3 protein is CASSINRASGGYNEQFF. In DNA, the CDR3 is TGTGCCAGTAGTATAAATCGGGCTAGCGGGGGGTACAATGAGCAGTTCTTC.